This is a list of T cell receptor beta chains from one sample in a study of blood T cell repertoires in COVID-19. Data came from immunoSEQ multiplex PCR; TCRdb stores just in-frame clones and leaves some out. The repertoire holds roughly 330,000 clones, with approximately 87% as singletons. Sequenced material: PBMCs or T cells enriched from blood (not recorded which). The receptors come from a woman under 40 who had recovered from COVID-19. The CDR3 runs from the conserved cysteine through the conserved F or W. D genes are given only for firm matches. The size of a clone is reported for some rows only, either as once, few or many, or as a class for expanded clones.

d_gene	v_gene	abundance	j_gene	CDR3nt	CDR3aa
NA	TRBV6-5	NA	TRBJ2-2	TGTGCCAGCAGTTACCACCCGCAGACCGGGGAGCTGTTTTTT	CASSYHPQTGELFF
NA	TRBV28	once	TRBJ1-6	TGTGCCAGCAGTTCTCTGACAGGTTTTAATTCACCCCTCCACTTT	CASSSLTGFNSPLHF
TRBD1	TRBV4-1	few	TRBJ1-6	TGCGCCAGCAGCCAGGAAGACAGGGGGAATTCACCCCTCCACTTT	CASSQEDRGNSPLHF
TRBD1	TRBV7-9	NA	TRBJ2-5	TGTGCCAGCAGCCCAGGGACAGGGGTTGAGACCCAGTACTTC	CASSPGTGVETQYF
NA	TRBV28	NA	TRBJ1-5	TGTGCCAGCAGTTTGTCCGTGAGGAGCAATCAGCCCCAGCATTTT	CASSLSVRSNQPQHF
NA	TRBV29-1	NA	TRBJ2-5	TGCAGCGTTGAGTTGTCCAGGCAGGGGACCCAGTACTTC	CSVELSRQGTQYF
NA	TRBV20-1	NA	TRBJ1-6	TGCAGTGCTAGTGATTTGGTTAGGGGCCTTTCACCCCTCCACTTT	CSASDLVRGLSPLHF
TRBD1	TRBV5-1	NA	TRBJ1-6	TGCGCCAGCAGCTTAAGGGGGCAGTTGGCTAATTCACCCCTCCACTTT	CASSLRGQLANSPLHF
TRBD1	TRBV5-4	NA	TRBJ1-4	TGTGCCAGCAGCTTCGAGGGACAGGGCAATGAAAAACTGTTTTTT	CASSFEGQGNEKLFF
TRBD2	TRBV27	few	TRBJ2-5	TGTGCCAGCAGTTTACGGCGGGGGACTAGGGAGACCCAGTACTTC	CASSLRRGTRETQYF
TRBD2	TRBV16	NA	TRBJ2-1	TGTGCCAGCAGCCAGTCGACTAGCGGGGACCACGCTCTTTACAATGAGCAGTTCTTC	CASSQSTSGDHALYNEQFF
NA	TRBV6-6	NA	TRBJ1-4	TGTGCCAGCAGTGGGCGGGACCGAGATGAAAAACTGTTTTTT	CASSGRDRDEKLFF
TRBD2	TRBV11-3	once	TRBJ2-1	TGTGCCAGCAGCTTAAGCGGGGCACGGGGTGAGCAGTTCTTC	CASSLSGARGEQFF
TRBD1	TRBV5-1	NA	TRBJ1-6	TGCGCCAGCAGCGGCGGGACAGTTGGGGCCTTTTATAATTCACCCCTCCACTTT	CASSGGTVGAFYNSPLHF
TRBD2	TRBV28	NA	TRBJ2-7	TGTGCCAGCAGTTTAGGCGGGGGGCTTACCAACTACGAGCAGTACTTC	CASSLGGGLTNYEQYF
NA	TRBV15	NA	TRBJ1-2	TGTGCCACCAGCAGAGCCTCCCGGGACTATGGCTACACCTTC	CATSRASRDYGYTF
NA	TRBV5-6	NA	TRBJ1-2	TGTGCCAGCAGCTGGTACGGGGGGGACTATGGCTACACCTTC	CASSWYGGDYGYTF
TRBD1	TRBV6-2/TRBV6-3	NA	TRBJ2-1	TGTGCCAGCAGTTACAGAACAGGGGCTTTCGATGAGCAGTTCTTC	CASSYRTGAFDEQFF
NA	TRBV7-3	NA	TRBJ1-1	TGTGCCAGCAGCTTAACAGCGGACACTGAAGCTTTCTTT	CASSLTADTEAFF
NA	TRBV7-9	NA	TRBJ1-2	TGTGCCAGCAGCTTAGGAGGCAGTAACTATGGCTACACCTTC	CASSLGGSNYGYTF
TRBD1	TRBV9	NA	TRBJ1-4	TGTGCCAGCAGCGTAGACAGGGGGAATGAAAAACTGTTTTTT	CASSVDRGNEKLFF
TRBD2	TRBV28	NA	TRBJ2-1	TGTGCCAGCAGTCTGACTAGCGGGGGGGCCGGTGAGCAGTTCTTC	CASSLTSGGAGEQFF
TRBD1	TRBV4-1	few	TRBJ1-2	TGCGCCAGCAGCCAAGAAATTCCCCGACAGGGGGTGGGGGGAGGCTACACCTTC	CASSQEIPRQGVGGGYTF
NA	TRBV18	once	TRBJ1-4	TGTGCCAGCTCACCCATCCAGGGGAGCCGAGGTGAAAAACTGTTTTTT	CASSPIQGSRGEKLFF
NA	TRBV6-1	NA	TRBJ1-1	TGTGCCAGCAGTGAGGGGGGAGGGCTTGAAGCTTTCTTT	CASSEGGGLEAFF